This TCR beta chain was observed in a study of T cell responses to AZD1222 COVID-19 vaccine. Germline V gene lookup returns CDR1 SNHLY and CDR2 FYNNEI. This CDR3 is 14 amino acids long. V shed 4 bases, J shed 6 bases, and the junction held 6 bases outside the gene matches. The sample holds one count of this clone. Antigen: not known. Findings and limits, study-wide: Spike-specific TCR breadth rose after two AZD1222 doses, and depth rose as well. White British donors predominated, females outnumbered males, and clonal diversity was possibly underestimated.

Clones were read by immunoSEQ multiplex PCR, and TCRdb kept only the in-frame ones, dropping some. This table has some 120,000 clones, roughly 86% appearing once. The clonotype was recovered from an adult who received the AZD1222 COVID-19 vaccine. The sample here was peripheral blood, taken 28 days after the second AZD1222 dose. This chain connects TRBV2 to TRBJ2-3; 8 positions match TRBD2. CDR3 coding DNA: TGTGCCAGCAGTGCACGGGAGGGCTGGGATACGCAGTATTTT. Its translation is CASSAREGWDTQYF. The whole variable domain, remainder taken from reference TRBV2 and TRBJ2-3, is EPEVTQTPSHQVTQMGQEVILRCVPISNHLYFYWYRQILGQKVEFLVSFYNNEISEKSEIFDDQFSVERPDGSNFTLKIRSTKLEDSAMYFCASSAREGWDTQYFGPGTRLTVL.